The T cell receptor (beta chain) under discussion was sequenced for a study of blood T cell repertoires in COVID-19. Study-wide context: Acute and convalescent COVID-19 specimens originated in the United States, Italy and Spain.

Some clones are missing from TCRdb's copy, which holds only in-frame ones; the method was immunoSEQ multiplex PCR. Counted here are about 210,000 clones, 70% to 90% occurring once; the ten biggest clones make up about 13%. After removal of 7 bases from V and 2 bases from J, the junction contained 4 bases not matched to a gene. The CDR3 totals 14 residues. Looked up from germline, CDR1 is SGHTA and CDR2 is FQGNSA. Sequenced sample: peripheral blood. V gene TRBV7-2 combines with J gene TRBJ2-7; 11 nucleotides match TRBD1. This TCR was sampled from a human donor in a cohort sampled during active COVID-19. As DNA, the CDR3 is TGTGCCAGCACTGGGACAGGGGGTCCCTACGAGCAGTACTTC. Encoded protein: CASTGTGGPYEQYF. Full variable domain (missing parts from reference TRBV7-2 and TRBJ2-7): GAGVSQSPSNKVTEKGKDVELRCDPISGHTALYWYRQSLGQGLEFLIYFQGNSAPDKSGLPSDRFSAERTGGSVSTLTIQRTQQEDSAVYLCASTGTGGPYEQYFGPGTRLTVT.